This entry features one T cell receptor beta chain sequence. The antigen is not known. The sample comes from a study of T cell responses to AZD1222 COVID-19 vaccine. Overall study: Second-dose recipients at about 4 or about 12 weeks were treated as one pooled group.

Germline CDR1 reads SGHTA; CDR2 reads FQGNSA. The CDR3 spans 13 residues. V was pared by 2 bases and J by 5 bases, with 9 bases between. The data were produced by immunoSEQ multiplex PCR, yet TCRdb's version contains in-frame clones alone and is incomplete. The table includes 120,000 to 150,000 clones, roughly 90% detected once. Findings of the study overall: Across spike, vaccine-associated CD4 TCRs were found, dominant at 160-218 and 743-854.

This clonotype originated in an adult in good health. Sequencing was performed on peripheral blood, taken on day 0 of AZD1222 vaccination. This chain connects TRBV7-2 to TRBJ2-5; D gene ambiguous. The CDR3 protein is CASSLKMGETQYF. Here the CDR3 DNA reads TGTGCCAGCAGCTTAAAGATGGGGGAGACCCAGTACTTC.